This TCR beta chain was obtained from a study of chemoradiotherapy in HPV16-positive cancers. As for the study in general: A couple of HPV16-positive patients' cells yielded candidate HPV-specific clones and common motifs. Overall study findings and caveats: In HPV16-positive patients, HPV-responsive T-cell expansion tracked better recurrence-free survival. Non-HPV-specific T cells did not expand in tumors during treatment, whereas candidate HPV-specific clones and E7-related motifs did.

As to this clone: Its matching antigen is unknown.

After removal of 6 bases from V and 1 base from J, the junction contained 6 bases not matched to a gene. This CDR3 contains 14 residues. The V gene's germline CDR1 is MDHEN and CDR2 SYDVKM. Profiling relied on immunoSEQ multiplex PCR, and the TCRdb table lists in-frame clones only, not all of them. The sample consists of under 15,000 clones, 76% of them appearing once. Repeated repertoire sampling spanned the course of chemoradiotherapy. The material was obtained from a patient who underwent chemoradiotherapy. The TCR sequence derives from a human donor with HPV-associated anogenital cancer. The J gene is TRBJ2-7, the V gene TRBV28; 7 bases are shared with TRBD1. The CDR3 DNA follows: TGTGCCAGCAGCCCTGACAGGGTATCCTACGAGCAGTACTTC. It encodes CASSPDRVSYEQYF. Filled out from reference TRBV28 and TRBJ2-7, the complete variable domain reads DVKVTQSSRYLVKRTGEKVFLECVQDMDHENMFWYRQDPGLGLRLIYFSYDVKMKEKGDIPEGYSVSREKKERFSLILESASTNQTSMYLCASSPDRVSYEQYFGPGTRLTVT.